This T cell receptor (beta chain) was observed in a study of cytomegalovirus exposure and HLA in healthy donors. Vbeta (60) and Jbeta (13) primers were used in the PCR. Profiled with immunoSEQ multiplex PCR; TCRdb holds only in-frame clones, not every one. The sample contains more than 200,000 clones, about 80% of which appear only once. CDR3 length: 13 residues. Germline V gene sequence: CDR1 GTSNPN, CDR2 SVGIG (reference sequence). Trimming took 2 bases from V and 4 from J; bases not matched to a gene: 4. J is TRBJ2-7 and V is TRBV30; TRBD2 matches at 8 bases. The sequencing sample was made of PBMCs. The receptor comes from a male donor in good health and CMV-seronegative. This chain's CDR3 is CAWSNPGGYEQYF. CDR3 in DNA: TGTGCCTGGAGTAATCCGGGAGGGTACGAGCAGTACTTC.